The rows below give T cell receptor beta chains drawn from one sample of a study of human T cells and chemical hapten exposure. Each CDR3 protein gets one entry after TCRdb re-called the RACE reads with MiXCR. The sample lists 350,000 to 450,000 distinct CDR3 sequences; more than 4.5% were seen once. The sample here was whole blood, taken in connection with sensitization to the hapten diphenylcyclopropenone (DPC). The receptors originated from a woman in her fifties or sixties with alopecia areata. Some clones in this sample may be carry-over from other donors' samples. The CDR3 runs from the conserved cysteine through the conserved F or W. The D gene is left open where the match is weak. Clone size is stated in some rows and not others, as once, few, many or a class when expanded.

J gene | D gene | clone size | V gene | CDR3 protein | CDR3 DNA
TRBJ2-6 | NA | many | TRBV5-1 | CASSTSSGANVLTF | TGCGCCAGCAGCACCAGCTCTGGGGCCAACGTCCTGACTTTC
TRBJ2-3 | TRBD2 | NA | TRBV7-9 | CASSPARGAGGSTDTQYF | TGTGCCAGCAGCCCAGCCCGCGGGGCGGGGGGGAGCACAGATACGCAGTATTTT
TRBJ2-1 | NA | many | TRBV14 | CASSSGISYNEQFF | TGTGCCAGCAGCTCGGGCATCTCCTACAATGAGCAGTTCTTC
TRBJ2-3 | NA | few | TRBV12-3/TRBV12-4 | CASRLPSTDTQYF | TGTGCCAGCAGATTACCTAGCACAGATACGCAGTATTTT
TRBJ2-3 | TRBD1 | few | TRBV12-3/TRBV12-4 | CASSSIPGQGTDTQYF | TGTGCCAGCAGTTCCATCCCGGGACAGGGCACAGATACGCAGTATTTT
TRBJ2-7 | NA | NA | TRBV27 | CASRPWGAWEQYF | TGTGCCAGCAGACCCTGGGGTGCGTGGGAGCAGTACTTC
TRBJ1-4 | NA | many | TRBV29-1 | CSVEDPSPGFNEKLFF | TGCAGCGTTGAAGATCCTTCCCCGGGATTTAATGAAAAACTGTTTTTT
TRBJ2-3 | TRBD2 | few | TRBV10-3 | CAISELVAGGPGTDTQYF | TGTGCCATCAGTGAGCTGGTAGCGGGGGGGCCGGGCACAGATACGCAGTATTTT
TRBJ2-5 | TRBD2 | NA | TRBV4-3 | CASSQGASGIGETQYF | TGCGCCAGCAGCCAAGGCGCTAGCGGGATAGGAGAGACCCAGTACTTC
TRBJ2-5 | TRBD1 | few | TRBV5-4 | CASSRTGGEETQYF | TGTGCCAGCAGCCGGACAGGGGGAGAAGAGACCCAGTACTTC
TRBJ1-2 | NA | many | TRBV7-9 | CASSLLQAYGYTF | TGTGCCAGCAGCTTATTACAGGCCTATGGCTACACCTTC
TRBJ2-5 | NA | many | TRBV5-1 | CASSDEETQYF | TGCGCCAGCAGCGACGAAGAGACCCAGTACTTC
TRBJ2-3 | TRBD2 | few | TRBV6-1 | CASSVSSGAADTQYF | TGTGCCAGCAGTGTATCTAGCGGGGCAGCAGATACGCAGTATTTT
TRBJ2-1 | TRBD2 | NA | TRBV27 | CASSRTSGSGEQFF | TGTGCCAGCAGTCGGACTAGCGGGAGCGGTGAGCAGTTCTTC
TRBJ2-3 | TRBD2 | NA | TRBV9 | CASSVGGGAGVTDTQYF | TGTGCCAGCAGCGTAGGGGGAGGAGCGGGAGTAACAGATACGCAGTATTTT
TRBJ1-1 | NA | many | TRBV29-1 | CSVGRLIMNTEAFF | TGCAGCGTTGGACGACTGATCATGAACACTGAAGCTTTCTTT
TRBJ2-3 | NA | many | TRBV7-2 | CASSLLGVRDTQYF | TGTGCCAGCAGTTTACTAGGGGTGAGGGATACGCAGTATTTT
TRBJ1-2 | NA | few | TRBV2 | CASRPGSSYGYTF | TGTGCCAGCAGGCCAGGGAGTAGCTATGGCTACACCTTC
TRBJ1-5 | NA | few | TRBV12-5 | CASGVDEPQHF | TGTGCTAGTGGTGTTGATGAGCCCCAGCATTTT
TRBJ1-4 | TRBD1 | many | TRBV29-1 | CSVAATGPNEKLFF | TGCAGCGTTGCCGCGACAGGGCCGAATGAAAAACTGTTTTTT
TRBJ2-3 | NA | NA | TRBV3-1 | CASSPSLGGPGNTQYF | TGTGCCAGCAGCCCCTCGCTGGGGGGGCCAGGAAATACGCAGTATTTT
TRBJ2-5 | NA | few | TRBV29-1 | CSVGTSHETQYF | TGCAGCGTTGGTACTAGCCACGAGACCCAGTACTTC
TRBJ2-3 | NA | many | TRBV9 | CASSLEDPDTQYF | TGTGCCAGCAGCCTCGAAGATCCAGATACGCAGTATTTT
TRBJ1-6 | TRBD1 | few | TRBV10-3 | CASTGTGDSPLHF | TGTGCCTCGACCGGGACAGGTGATTCACCCCTCCACTTT
TRBJ2-3 | NA | few | TRBV9 | CASSVVDTTDTQYF | TGTGCCAGCAGCGTAGTGGACACCACAGATACGCAGTATTTT
TRBJ1-2 | NA | many | TRBV5-1 | CASSLALGATDGYTF | TGCGCCAGCAGCTTGGCATTGGGGGCGACGGATGGCTACACCTTC
TRBJ1-2 | NA | many | TRBV6-2/TRBV6-3 | CASSYGVSVNYGYTF | TGTGCCAGCAGTTATGGGGTATCCGTGAACTATGGCTACACCTTC
TRBJ1-2 | NA | NA | TRBV6-5 | CASSYSEGSYGYTF | TGTGCCAGCAGTTACTCGGAGGGTAGCTATGGCTACACCTTC
TRBJ2-5 | NA | many | TRBV5-8 | CASSLEFRGLETQYF | TGTGCCAGCAGCTTGGAGTTCCGGGGACTGGAGACCCAGTACTTC
TRBJ2-3 | NA | many | TRBV7-9 | CASSAIQGTDTQYF | TGTGCCAGCAGCGCCATACAAGGCACAGATACGCAGTATTTT
TRBJ1-2 | TRBD1 | many | TRBV6-5 | CASSVFTGEGGYTF | TGTGCCAGCAGTGTATTTACAGGGGAGGGAGGCTACACCTTC
TRBJ2-5 | NA | few | TRBV29-1 | CSLLVGTTQETQYF | TGCAGCCTGTTGGTGGGAACAACACAAGAGACCCAGTACTTC
TRBJ2-3 | NA | many | TRBV21-1 | CASSKSQGSAYF | TGTGCCAGCAGCAAAAGTCAGGGGTCGGCGTATTTT
TRBJ2-3 | NA | few | TRBV9 | CASSVEEDTQYF | TGTGCCAGCAGCGTAGAGGAGGATACGCAGTATTTT
TRBJ2-3 | NA | many | TRBV28 | CASSLAGGFNTDTQYF | TGTGCCAGCAGTTTGGCCGGGGGCTTTAACACAGATACGCAGTATTTT
TRBJ1-5 | NA | NA | TRBV29-1 | CSGQPQHF | TGCAGCGGCCAGCCCCAGCATTTT
TRBJ1-4 | TRBD1 | many | TRBV6-2/TRBV6-3 | CASSLPPGQLNEKLFF | TGTGCCAGCAGTCTCCCGCCGGGACAGCTTAATGAAAAACTGTTTTTT
TRBJ1-4 | NA | many | TRBV6-5 | CASSPDGEKLFF | TGTGCCAGCAGCCCTGACGGGGAAAAACTGTTTTTT
TRBJ2-2 | NA | many | TRBV13 | CASSPSWGTGELFF | TGTGCCAGCAGCCCCTCATGGGGCACCGGGGAGCTGTTTTTT
TRBJ1-6 | NA | NA | TRBV6-4 | CASSVTDNSPLHF | TGTGCCAGCAGTGTTACGGATAATTCACCCCTCCACTTT
TRBJ2-3 | NA | many | TRBV28 | CASSLSRATDTQYF | TGTGCCAGCAGTCTTAGCAGGGCGACAGATACGCAGTATTTT
TRBJ2-2 | TRBD1 | NA | TRBV28 | CASRPGQGVNTGELFF | TGTGCCAGCAGACCCGGACAGGGGGTGAACACCGGGGAGCTGTTTTTT
TRBJ2-3 | NA | NA | TRBV18 | CASSPLLGVTDTQYF | TGTGCCAGCTCACCACTCCTCGGAGTCACAGATACGCAGTATTTT
TRBJ2-7 | TRBD1 | NA | TRBV5-4 | CASSPTAGGYEQYF | TGTGCCAGCAGCCCAACGGCAGGGGGCTACGAGCAGTACTTC
TRBJ2-1 | NA | few | TRBV3-1 | CASSQVQKEQFF | TGTGCCAGCAGCCAAGTACAAAAGGAGCAGTTCTTC
TRBJ2-3 | TRBD1 | NA | TRBV20-1 | CSPSQGTDTQYF | TGCAGTCCTTCACAGGGGACAGATACGCAGTATTTT
TRBJ2-7 | NA | many | TRBV4-3 | CASSQDMQGGEQYF | TGCGCCAGCAGCCAAGATATGCAGGGCGGGGAGCAGTACTTC
TRBJ1-6 | NA | few | TRBV28 | CASTQPPAANSPLHF | TGTGCCAGCACCCAACCTCCTGCGGCTAATTCACCCCTCCACTTT
TRBJ2-1 | NA | many | TRBV6-6 | CASSPPLKYNEQFF | TGTGCCAGCAGCCCCCCTCTTAAATACAATGAGCAGTTCTTC
TRBJ2-1 | NA | many | TRBV2 | CASSVRSAGNEQFF | TGTGCCAGCAGTGTCCGGAGTGCGGGCAATGAGCAGTTCTTC
TRBJ2-3 | TRBD1 | many | TRBV20-1 | CSARQGRGTDTQYF | TGCAGTGCGAGACAGGGAAGAGGCACAGATACGCAGTATTTT
TRBJ2-1 | TRBD2 | many | TRBV9 | CASSVASGAEQFF | TGTGCCAGCAGCGTAGCTAGCGGAGCTGAGCAGTTCTTC
TRBJ1-1 | NA | NA | TRBV7-2 | CASTGLGNTEAFF | TGTGCCAGCACGGGCTTAGGGAACACTGAAGCTTTCTTT
TRBJ2-2 | NA | NA | TRBV20-1 | CSARDRGNTGELFF | TGCAGTGCTAGAGACAGGGGCAACACCGGGGAGCTGTTTTTT
TRBJ2-1 | NA | many | TRBV3-1 | CASSRFPNEQFF | TGTGCCAGCAGCCGATTCCCCAATGAGCAGTTCTTC
TRBJ2-7 | NA | NA | TRBV30 | CAWRDNYEQYF | TGTGCCTGGCGGGACAACTACGAGCAGTACTTC
TRBJ2-1 | TRBD2 | few | TRBV20-1 | CSARGFPGRPYNEQFF | TGCAGTGCTAGAGGTTTCCCCGGGAGGCCCTACAATGAGCAGTTCTTC
TRBJ2-3 | NA | many | TRBV6-6 | CASSSLVGAAADTQYF | TGTGCCAGCAGTTCCTTAGTCGGGGCGGCGGCAGATACGCAGTATTTT
TRBJ2-3 | NA | many | TRBV7-2 | CASSPTDRLNSTDTQYF | TGTGCCAGCAGCCCAACCGACCGACTGAACAGCACAGATACGCAGTATTTT
TRBJ2-3 | NA | NA | TRBV21-1 | CASALRAQRGGMADTQYF | TGTGCCAGCGCTCTTAGGGCTCAGCGGGGGGGCATGGCAGATACGCAGTATTTT